This T cell receptor beta chain was captured in a study of beta chain features in type 1 diabetes. Study-wide context: The samples had roughly 110,000,000 sorted cells examined in all. Study outcomes and limitations: Type 1 diabetes patients had moderately but significantly shorter TCRB CDR3s in all four CD4+ subsets.

Germline V CDR1 and CDR2: SEHNR, FQNEAQ (reference sequence). This CDR3 region has 14 residues. Trimming cost V 6 bases and J 0 bases, with 10 bases left between them. Comment on this clone: Antigen unknown.

Investigators reverse transcribed all isolated RNA, so they sequenced expressed TCRB transcripts. Measured with immunoSEQ multiplex PCR; TCRdb has only the in-frame clones, and not every one. The table shows around 160,000 clones, with around 9% occurring only once. J is TRBJ2-3 and V is TRBV7-9, with unresolved D. The specimen sequenced was central memory CD4+ T cells from blood. This clonotype was sampled from a young woman with type 1 diabetes. CDR3 in amino acids: CASSLMASTDTQYF. The CDR3 DNA follows: TGTGCCAGCAGTTTAATGGCTAGCACAGATACGCAGTATTTT.